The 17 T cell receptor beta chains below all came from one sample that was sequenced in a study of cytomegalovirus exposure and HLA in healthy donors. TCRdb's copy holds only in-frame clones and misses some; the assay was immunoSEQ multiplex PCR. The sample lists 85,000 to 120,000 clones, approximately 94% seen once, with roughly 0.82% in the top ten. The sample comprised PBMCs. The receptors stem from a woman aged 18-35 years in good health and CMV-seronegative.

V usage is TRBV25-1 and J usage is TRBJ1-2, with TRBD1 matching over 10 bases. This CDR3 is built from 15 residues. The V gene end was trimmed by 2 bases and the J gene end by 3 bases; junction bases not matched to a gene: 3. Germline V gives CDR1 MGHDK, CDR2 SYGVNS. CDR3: CASSEGTGAYYGYTF. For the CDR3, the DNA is TGTGCCAGCAGTGAAGGGACAGGGGCCTACTATGGCTACACCTTC.

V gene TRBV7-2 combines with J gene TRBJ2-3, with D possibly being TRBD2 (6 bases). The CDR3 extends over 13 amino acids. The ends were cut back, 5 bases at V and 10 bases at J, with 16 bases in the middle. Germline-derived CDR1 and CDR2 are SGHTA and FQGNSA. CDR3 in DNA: TGTGCCAGCAGCCCACGACAGTGGGGGGCGCAGTATTTT. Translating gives CASSPRQWGAQYF.

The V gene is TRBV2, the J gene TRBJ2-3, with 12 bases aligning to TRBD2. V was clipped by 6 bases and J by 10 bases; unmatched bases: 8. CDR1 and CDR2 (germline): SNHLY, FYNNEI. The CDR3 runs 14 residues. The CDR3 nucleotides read TGTGCCAGCAGATGGACTAGCGGGATTACATCGCAGTATTTT. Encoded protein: CASRWTSGITSQYF.

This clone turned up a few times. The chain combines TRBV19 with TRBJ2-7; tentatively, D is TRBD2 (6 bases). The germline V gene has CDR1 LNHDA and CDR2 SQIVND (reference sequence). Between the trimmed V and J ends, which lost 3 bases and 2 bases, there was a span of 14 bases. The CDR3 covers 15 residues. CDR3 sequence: CASSIGGTDTYEQYF. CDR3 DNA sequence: TGTGCCAGTAGTATTGGAGGGACGGACACCTACGAGCAGTACTTC.

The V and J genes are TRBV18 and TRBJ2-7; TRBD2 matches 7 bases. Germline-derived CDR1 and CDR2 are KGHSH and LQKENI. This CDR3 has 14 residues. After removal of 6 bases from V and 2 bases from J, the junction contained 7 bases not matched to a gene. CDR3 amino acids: CASSPTSETYEQYF. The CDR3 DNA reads TGTGCCAGCTCGCCTACTAGCGAGACCTACGAGCAGTACTTC. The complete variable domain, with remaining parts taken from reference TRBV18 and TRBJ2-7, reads NAGVMQNPRHLVRRRGQEARLRCSPMKGHSHVYWYRQLPEEGLKFMVYLQKENIIDESGMPKERFSAEFPKEGPSILRIQQVVRGDSAAYFCASSPTSETYEQYFGPGTRLTVT.

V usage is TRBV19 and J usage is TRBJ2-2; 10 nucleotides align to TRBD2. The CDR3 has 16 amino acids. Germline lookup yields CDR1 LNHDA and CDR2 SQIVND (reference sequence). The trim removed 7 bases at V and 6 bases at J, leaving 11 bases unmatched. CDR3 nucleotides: TGTGCCAGTACCCTGGGGGGGACTAGCGTCCCCGGGGAGCTGTTTTTT. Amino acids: CASTLGGTSVPGELFF.

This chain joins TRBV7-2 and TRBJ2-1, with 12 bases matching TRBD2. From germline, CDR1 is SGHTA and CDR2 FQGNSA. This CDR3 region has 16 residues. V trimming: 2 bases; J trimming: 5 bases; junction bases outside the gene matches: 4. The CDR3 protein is CASSLLLAGGHNEQFF. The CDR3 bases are TGTGCCAGCAGCTTACTACTAGCGGGGGGACACAATGAGCAGTTCTTC.

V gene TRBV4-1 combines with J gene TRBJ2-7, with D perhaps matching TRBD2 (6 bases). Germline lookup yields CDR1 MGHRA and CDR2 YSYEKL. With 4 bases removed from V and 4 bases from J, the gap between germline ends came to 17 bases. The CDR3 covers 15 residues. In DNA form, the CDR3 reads TGCGCCAGCAGCCCGGACGCATCTAGCGATTACGAGCAGTACTTC. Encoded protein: CASSPDASSDYEQYF.

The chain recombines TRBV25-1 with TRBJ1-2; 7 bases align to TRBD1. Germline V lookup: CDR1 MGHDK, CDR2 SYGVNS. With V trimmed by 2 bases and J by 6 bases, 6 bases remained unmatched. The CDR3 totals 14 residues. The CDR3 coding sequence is TGTGCCAGCAGTGAAGAAGACAGGGTTCATGGCTACACCTTC. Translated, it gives CASSEEDRVHGYTF.

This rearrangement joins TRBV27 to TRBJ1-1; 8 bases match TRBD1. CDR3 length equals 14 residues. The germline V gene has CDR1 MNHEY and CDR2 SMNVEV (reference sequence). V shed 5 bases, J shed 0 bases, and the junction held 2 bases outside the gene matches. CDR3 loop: CASSPGQVNTEAFF. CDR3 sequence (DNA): TGTGCCAGCAGTCCGGGACAGGTGAACACTGAAGCTTTCTTT.

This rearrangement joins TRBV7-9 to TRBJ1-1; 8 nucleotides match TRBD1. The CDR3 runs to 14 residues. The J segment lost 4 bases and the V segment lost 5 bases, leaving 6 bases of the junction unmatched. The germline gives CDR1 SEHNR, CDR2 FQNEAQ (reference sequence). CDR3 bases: TGTGCCAGCAGCGTCAATACAGGGGGCACTGAAGCTTTCTTT. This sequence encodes CASSVNTGGTEAFF.

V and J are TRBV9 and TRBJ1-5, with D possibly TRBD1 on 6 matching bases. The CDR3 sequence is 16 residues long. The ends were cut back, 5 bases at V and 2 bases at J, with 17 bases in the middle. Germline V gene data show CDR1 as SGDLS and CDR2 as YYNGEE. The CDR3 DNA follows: TGTGCCAGCAGAGACTCCCGAGGGGGTCGCAATCAGCCCCAGCATTTT. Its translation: CASRDSRGGRNQPQHF.

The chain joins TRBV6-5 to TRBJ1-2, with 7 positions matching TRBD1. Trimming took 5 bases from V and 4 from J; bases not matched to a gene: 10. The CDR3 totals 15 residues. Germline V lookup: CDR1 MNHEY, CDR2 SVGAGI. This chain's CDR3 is CASSRQQGMGYGYTF. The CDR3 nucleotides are TGTGCCAGCAGTCGTCAACAGGGGATGGGCTATGGCTACACCTTC.

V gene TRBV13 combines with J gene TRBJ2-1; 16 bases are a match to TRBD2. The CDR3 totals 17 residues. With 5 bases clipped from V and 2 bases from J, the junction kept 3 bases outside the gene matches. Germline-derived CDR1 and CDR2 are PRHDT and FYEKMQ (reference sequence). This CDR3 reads CASSGGTSGRAYNEQFF. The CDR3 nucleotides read TGTGCCAGCAGCGGGGGGACTAGCGGGAGGGCCTACAATGAGCAGTTCTTC.

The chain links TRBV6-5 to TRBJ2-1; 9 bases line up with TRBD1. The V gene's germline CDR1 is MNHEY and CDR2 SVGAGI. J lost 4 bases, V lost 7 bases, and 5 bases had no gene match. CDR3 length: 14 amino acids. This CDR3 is CASTPGQGYNEQFF. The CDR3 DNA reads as TGTGCCAGCACTCCGGGACAGGGATACAATGAGCAGTTCTTC.

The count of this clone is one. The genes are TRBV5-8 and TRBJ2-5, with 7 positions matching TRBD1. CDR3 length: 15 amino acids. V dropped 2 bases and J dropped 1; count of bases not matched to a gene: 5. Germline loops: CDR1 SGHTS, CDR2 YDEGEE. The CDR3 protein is CASSFFRDSQETQYF. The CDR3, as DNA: TGTGCCAGCAGCTTTTTCAGGGACAGCCAAGAGACCCAGTACTTC.

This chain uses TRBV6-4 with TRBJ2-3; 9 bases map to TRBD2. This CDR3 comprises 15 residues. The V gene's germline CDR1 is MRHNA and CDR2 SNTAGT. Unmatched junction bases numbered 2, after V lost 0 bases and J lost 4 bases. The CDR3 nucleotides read TGTGCCAGCAGTGACTCGCGGGGGGGCCCAGATACGCAGTATTTT. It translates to CASSDSRGGPDTQYF.